One and the same sample provided the 8 T cell receptor beta chains below, sequenced in a study of CD8 T cells in Susac syndrome (dated by TCRdb to the late 2010s). The library was generated by the immunoSEQ multiplex PCR assay. RNA was extracted using the RNeasy kit, and about 0.45 to 1 ug of the RNA was reverse transcribed with random hexamers. The public reads were run again by TCRdb, first through fastp at Q25 and then through MiXCR, and only productive beta chains were kept. When rows share a CDR3 protein, they turn into one entry using the most common DNA and genes. In all, the sample holds around 200,000 distinct CDR3 sequences, and roughly 94% of those were seen once. Around 0.093% of the sample lies in the top ten. The sample taken for sequencing was CD4+ T cells from PBMCs. The receptors come from a human donor in good health.

The chain links TRBV20-1 to TRBJ2-1; perhaps D is TRBD1 or TRBD2 (5 bases each). The CDR3 totals 15 residues. Trimming pared 1 base from V and 4 bases from J, leaving 14 bases between. Germline CDR1 is DFQATT and CDR2 is SNEGSKA (reference sequence). The chain's CDR3 is CSARVFDRGYNEQFF. The DNA of the CDR3 is TGCAGTGCTAGAGTTTTTGACAGAGGGTACAATGAGCAGTTCTTC.

The V call is TRBV19, the J call TRBJ2-1; no definite D call. The germline V and J ends were trimmed by 7 bases and 5 bases, with 15 bases remaining between them. Germline assignment: CDR1 LNHDA and CDR2 SQIVND (reference sequence). The CDR3 loop spans 14 amino acids. The CDR3 sequence: CASTRSRPNNEQFF. CDR3 bases: TGTGCCAGTACCCGTTCGAGGCCGAACAATGAGCAGTTCTTC.

This chain links TRBV7-9 with TRBJ1-2; D is possibly TRBD1 (5 bases). CDR3 length: 12 residues. The germline CDR1 and CDR2 sequences are SEHNR and FQNEAQ (reference sequence). Between the trimmed V and J ends, which lost 5 bases and 7 bases, there was a span of 11 bases. The CDR3 DNA reads as TGTGCCAGCAGCCCAGCGACAGCTGGCTACACCTTC. Encoded protein: CASSPATAGYTF.

The chain employs TRBV24-1 and TRBJ2-5; TRBD1 aligns across 7 bases. The germline V gene has CDR1 KGHDR and CDR2 SFDVKD. The CDR3 length is 15 residues. The V segment lost 4 bases and the J segment 5 bases; nucleotides outside the gene matches: 9. The CDR3 sequence: CATSESTGASETQYF. For the CDR3, the DNA is TGTGCCACCAGTGAATCTACAGGGGCATCGGAGACCCAGTACTTC.

This chain uses TRBV29-1 with TRBJ1-2; 7 bases match TRBD1. The CDR3 is 11 amino acids. V lost 5 bases, J lost 4 bases, and 1 base stayed unmatched. Per the germline V gene, CDR1 is SQVTM and CDR2 is ANQGSEA. The CDR3 nucleotides are TGCAGCGTTCAGGGGGTCTATGGCTACACCTTC. As protein: CSVQGVYGYTF.

This clonotype was found once. The V gene is TRBV20-1, the J gene TRBJ1-1, with unresolved D. The ends were cut back, 3 bases at V and 1 base at J, with 12 bases in the middle. The germline V gene has CDR1 DFQATT and CDR2 SNEGSKA (reference sequence). The CDR3 runs to 14 residues. CDR3 protein: CSASGRSRNTEAFF. DNA for the CDR3: TGCAGTGCTAGTGGTCGGAGCCGGAACACTGAAGCTTTCTTT.

The chain joins TRBV7-2 to TRBJ1-2; D is uncertain. Germline lookup yields CDR1 SGHTA and CDR2 FQGNSA. This CDR3 comprises 16 residues. The V end lost 7 bases, the J end lost 7 bases, and 25 bases lay between the germline ends. The CDR3 DNA reads as TGTGCCAGCAACCCGGTCGGGATTTCCATAATTGGTGGCTACACCTTC. Its translation: CASNPVGISIIGGYTF.

The chain recombines TRBV20-1 with TRBJ2-1, with 13 bases fitting TRBD2. The junction had 6 bases not matched to a gene; V was cut back by 6 bases and J by 7 bases. Germline CDR1 and CDR2: DFQATT and SNEGSKA (reference sequence). The length of the CDR3 is 14 residues. The CDR3 loop is CSARTSGSINEQFF. The DNA of the CDR3 is TGCAGTGCCAGGACTAGCGGGAGTATTAATGAGCAGTTCTTC.